The 3 T cell receptor beta chains in this list originate from one sample, sequenced in a study of blood T cells in healthy people across ages (dated by TCRdb to between 2014 and 2017). The library was produced with 5' RACE. This sample was sequenced with an Illumina HiSeq 2500. The second PCR ran for about 7 to 11 cycles and used a J-beta primer mix along with a sample-barcoded 5' primer. In TCRdb, the public reads were trimmed at Q25 with fastp and aligned with MiXCR, with productive beta chains retained. Every distinct CDR3 protein forms one entry, paired with its most common genes and DNA. A total of roughly 2 million distinct CDR3 sequences appear in this sample, about 50% of them only once. The ten largest clonotypes hold around 2.1% of the sample. Sequenced: blood. The receptors come from a woman aged 40 to 50 in good health.

The chain is built from TRBV6-2 or TRBV6-3 and TRBJ2-1; D not certain. This CDR3 spans 12 amino acids. Germline-derived CDR1 and CDR2 are MNHEY and SVGEGT. V dropped 2 bases and J dropped 6 bases, with 5 bases sitting between them. CDR3 sequence (DNA): TGTGCCAGCAGTTACAATGTCAATGAGCAGTTCTTC. Protein product: CASSYNVNEQFF.

This CDR3 is CASSLFSGQGNQPQHF. In nucleotides, the CDR3 is TGTGCCAGCAGTTTATTTTCGGGACAGGGGAATCAGCCCCAGCATTTT. The chain has TRBV28 and TRBJ1-5; 10 bases agree with TRBD1. The CDR3 spans 16 residues. J was trimmed by 4 bases and V by 1 base; bases with no gene match: 4. Germline V CDR1 and CDR2: MDHEN, SYDVKM.

V is TRBV14 and J is TRBJ2-5; the D is unclear. The assigned J gene may be wrong: the sequence end matches TRBJ2-7 better. CDR3 length: 17 residues. Germline V CDR1 and CDR2: SGHDN, FVKESK. CDR3 nucleotide sequence: TGTGCCAGCAGCCAAGGGGCAGACCATTGGGTTACCTACGAGCAGTACTTC. As protein: CASSQGADHWVTYEQYF.